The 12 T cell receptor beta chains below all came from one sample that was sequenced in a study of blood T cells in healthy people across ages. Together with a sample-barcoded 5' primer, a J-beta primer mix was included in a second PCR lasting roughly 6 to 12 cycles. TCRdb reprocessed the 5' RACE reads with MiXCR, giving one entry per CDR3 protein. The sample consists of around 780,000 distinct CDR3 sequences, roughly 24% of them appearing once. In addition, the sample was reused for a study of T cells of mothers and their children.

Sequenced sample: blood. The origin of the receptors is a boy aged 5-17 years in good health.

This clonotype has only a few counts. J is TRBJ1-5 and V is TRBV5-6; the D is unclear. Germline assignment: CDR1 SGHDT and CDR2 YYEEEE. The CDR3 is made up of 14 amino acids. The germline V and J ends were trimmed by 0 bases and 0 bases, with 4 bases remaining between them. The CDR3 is CASSLGPSNQPQHF. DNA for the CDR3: TGTGCCAGCAGCTTGGGCCCTAGCAATCAGCCCCAGCATTTT.

CDR3 sequence reads: CASSFVSSGDSNEQFF. The CDR3 region has the DNA TGTGCCAGCAGCTTTGTGTCTAGCGGGGATTCTAATGAGCAGTTCTTC. The chain is built from TRBV5-5 and TRBJ2-7; 9 nucleotides line up with TRBD2. The J call may be in error: the DNA end matches TRBJ2-1 better. Germline V gene lookup returns CDR1 SGHKS and CDR2 YYEKEE (reference sequence). CDR3 size: 16 residues.

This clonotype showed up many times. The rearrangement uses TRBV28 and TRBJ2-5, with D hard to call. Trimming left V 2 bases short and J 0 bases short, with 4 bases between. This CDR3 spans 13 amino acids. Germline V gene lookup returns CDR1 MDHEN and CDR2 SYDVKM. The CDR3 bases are TGTGCCAGCAGTTTAGTCAACCAAGAGACCCAGTACTTC. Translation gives CASSLVNQETQYF.

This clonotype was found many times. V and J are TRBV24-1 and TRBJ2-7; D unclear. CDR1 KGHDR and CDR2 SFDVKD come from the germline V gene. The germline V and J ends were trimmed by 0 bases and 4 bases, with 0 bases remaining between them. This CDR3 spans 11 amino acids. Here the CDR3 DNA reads TGTGCCACCAGTGATTTGTACGAGCAGTACTTC. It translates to CATSDLYEQYF.

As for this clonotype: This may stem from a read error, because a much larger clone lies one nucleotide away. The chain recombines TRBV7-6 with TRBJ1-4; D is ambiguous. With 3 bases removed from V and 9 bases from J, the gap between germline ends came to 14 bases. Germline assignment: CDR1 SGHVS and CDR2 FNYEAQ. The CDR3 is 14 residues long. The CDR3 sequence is CASSFSGLDKKLFF. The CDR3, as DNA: TGTGCCAGCAGCTTCTCAGGCCTGGATAAAAAACTGTTTTTT. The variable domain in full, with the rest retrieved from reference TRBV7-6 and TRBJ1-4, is GAGVSQSPRYKVTKRGQDVALRCDPISGHVSLYWYRQALGQGPEFLTYFNYEAQQDKSGLPNDRFSAERPEGSISTLTIQRTEQRDSAMYRCASSFSGLDKKLFFGSGTQLSVL.

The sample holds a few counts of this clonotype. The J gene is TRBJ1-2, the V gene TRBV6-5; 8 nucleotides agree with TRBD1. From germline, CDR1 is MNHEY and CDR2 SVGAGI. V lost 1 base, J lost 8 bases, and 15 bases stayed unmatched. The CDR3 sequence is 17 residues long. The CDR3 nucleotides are TGTGCCAGCAGTTACTTACCCCGAGGACAGGGAAGTGAGGGCTACACCTTC. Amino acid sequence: CASSYLPRGQGSEGYTF.

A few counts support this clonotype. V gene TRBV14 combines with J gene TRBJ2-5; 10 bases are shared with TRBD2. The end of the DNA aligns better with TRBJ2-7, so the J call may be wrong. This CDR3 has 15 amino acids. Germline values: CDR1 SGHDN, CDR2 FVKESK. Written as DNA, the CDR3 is TGTGCCAGCAGCAACGGACTAGCGGATAGTGACGAGCAGTACGTC. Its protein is CASSNGLADSDEQYV.

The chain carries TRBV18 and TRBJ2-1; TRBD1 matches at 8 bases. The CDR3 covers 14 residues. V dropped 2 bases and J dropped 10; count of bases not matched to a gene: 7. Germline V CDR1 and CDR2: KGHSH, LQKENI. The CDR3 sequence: CASSPETGALEQFF. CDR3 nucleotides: TGTGCCAGCTCACCAGAGACAGGGGCCTTGGAGCAGTTCTTC.

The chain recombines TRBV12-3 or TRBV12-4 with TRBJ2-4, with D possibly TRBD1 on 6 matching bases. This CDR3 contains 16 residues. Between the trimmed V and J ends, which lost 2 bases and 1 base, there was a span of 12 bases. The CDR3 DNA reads TGTGCCAGCAGTTTAAGGCAGGGGAGTGCCAAAAACATTCAGTACTTC. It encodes CASSLRQGSAKNIQYF.

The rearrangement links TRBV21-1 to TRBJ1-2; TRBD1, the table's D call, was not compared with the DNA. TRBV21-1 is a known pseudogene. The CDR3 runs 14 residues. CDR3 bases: TGTGCCAGCAGCCCCCGGGGAGGAGCTCATGGCTACACCTTC. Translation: CASSPRGGAHGYTF.

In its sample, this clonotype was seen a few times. This CDR3 is CASCPGGVSVGETQYF. The CDR3 DNA reads as TGCGCCAGCTGCCCCGGGGGCGTATCCGTGGGGGAGACCCAGTACTTC. The chain recombines TRBV5-1 with TRBJ2-5; D is perhaps TRBD1 or TRBD2 (6 bases each). This CDR3 contains 16 residues. Germline loops: CDR1 SGHRS, CDR2 YFSETQ. Deletions cut 7 bases from V and 5 bases from J, with 24 bases between.

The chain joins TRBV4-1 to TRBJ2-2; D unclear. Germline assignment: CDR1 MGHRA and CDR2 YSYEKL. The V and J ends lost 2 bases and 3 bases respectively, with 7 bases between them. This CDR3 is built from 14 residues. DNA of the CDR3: TGCGCCAGCAGCCAAAAGGTGGACACCGGGGAGCTGTTTTTT. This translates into CASSQKVDTGELFF.